Sequencing of this T cell receptor (beta chain) was carried out in a study of blood T cells in healthy people across ages. The authors ran a second PCR of roughly 6 to 12 cycles using a sample-barcoded 5' primer and a J-beta primer mix. TCRdb analysed the 5' RACE reads with MiXCR anew, one entry per CDR3 protein. The sample includes fewer than 2,000,000 distinct CDR3 sequences, more than 35% of them seen just once. Whole-study findings and limits: Estimates of total diversity, which came from one million sequenced T cells, were considered to be underestimates.

Germline loops: CDR1 ENHRY, CDR2 SYGVKD. J was trimmed by 6 bases and V by 5 bases; bases with no gene match: 13. This CDR3 contains 16 residues. About this clonotype: The antigen is not known.

The clonotype comes from a human donor in good health. V and J are TRBV10-3 and TRBJ2-1; 7 positions agree with TRBD1. Sample: blood. CDR3 bases: TGTGCCATCAGTCACCCGGAGACAGGGAACCTCAATGAGCAGTTCTTC. This encodes CAISHPETGNLNEQFF.